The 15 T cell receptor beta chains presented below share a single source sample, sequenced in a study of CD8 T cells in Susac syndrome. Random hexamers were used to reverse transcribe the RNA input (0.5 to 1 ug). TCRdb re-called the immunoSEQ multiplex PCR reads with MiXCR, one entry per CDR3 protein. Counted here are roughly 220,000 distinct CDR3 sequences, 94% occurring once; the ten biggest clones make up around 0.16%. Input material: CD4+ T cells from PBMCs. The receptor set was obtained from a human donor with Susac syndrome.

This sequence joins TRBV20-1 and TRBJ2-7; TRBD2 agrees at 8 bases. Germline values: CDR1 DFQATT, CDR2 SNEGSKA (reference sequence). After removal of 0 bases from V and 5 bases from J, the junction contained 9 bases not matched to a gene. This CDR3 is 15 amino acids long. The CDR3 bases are TGCAGTGCTAGAGACCCCTTGAATAGCGGGGACGAGCAGTACTTC. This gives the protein CSARDPLNSGDEQYF.

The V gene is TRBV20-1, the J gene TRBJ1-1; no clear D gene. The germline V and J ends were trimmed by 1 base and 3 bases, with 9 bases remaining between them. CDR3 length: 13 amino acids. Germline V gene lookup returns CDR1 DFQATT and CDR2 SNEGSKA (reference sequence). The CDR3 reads CSARGMRYTEAFF. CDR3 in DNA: TGCAGTGCTAGAGGCATGCGGTACACTGAAGCTTTCTTT.

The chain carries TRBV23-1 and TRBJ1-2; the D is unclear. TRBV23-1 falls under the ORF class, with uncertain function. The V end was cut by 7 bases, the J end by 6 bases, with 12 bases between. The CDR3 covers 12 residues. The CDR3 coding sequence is TGCGCCAGCACCCTTTGGCCAGATGGCTACACCTTC. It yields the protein CASTLWPDGYTF.

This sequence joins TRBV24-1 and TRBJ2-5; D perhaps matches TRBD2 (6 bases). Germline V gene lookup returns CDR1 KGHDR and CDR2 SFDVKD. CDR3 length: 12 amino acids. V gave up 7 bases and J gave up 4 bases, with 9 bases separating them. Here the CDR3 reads CATRGEAETQYF. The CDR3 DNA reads TGTGCCACCAGAGGGGAGGCAGAGACCCAGTACTTC.

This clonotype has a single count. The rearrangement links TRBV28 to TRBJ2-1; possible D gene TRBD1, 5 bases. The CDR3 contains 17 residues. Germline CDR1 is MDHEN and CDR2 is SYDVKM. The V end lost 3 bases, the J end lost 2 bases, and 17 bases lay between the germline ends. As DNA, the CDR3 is TGTGCCAGCAGTTTTCAGCAGGGTGTTAGGGCCTACAATGAGCAGTTCTTC. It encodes CASSFQQGVRAYNEQFF. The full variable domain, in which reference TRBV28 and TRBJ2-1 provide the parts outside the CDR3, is DVKVTQSSRYLVKRTGEKVFLECVQDMDHENMFWYRQDPGLGLRLIYFSYDVKMKEKGDIPEGYSVSREKKERFSLILESASTNQTSMYLCASSFQQGVRAYNEQFFGPGTRLTVL.

The chain's CDR3 is CSATGGGTGELFF. CDR3 in DNA: TGCAGTGCAACAGGGGGGGGCACCGGGGAGCTGTTTTTT. The chain is built from TRBV20-1 and TRBJ2-2; D possibly corresponds to TRBD1 (8 bases). Germline CDR1 is DFQATT and CDR2 is SNEGSKA (reference sequence). CDR3 length equals 13 residues. The V gene lost 6 bases and the J gene lost 4 bases, with 12 bases spanning the gap.

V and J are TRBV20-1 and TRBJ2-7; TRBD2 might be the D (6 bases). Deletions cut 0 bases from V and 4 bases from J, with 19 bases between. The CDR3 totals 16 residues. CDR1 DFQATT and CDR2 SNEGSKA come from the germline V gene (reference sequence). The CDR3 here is CSARDRNPLGRYEQYF. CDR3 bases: TGCAGTGCTAGAGATCGCAATCCTCTAGGGAGGTACGAGCAGTACTTC.

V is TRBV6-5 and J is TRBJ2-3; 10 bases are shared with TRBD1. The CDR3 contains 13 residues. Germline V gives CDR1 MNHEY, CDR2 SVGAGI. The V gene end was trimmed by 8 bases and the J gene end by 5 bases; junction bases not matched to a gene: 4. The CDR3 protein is CASRDRGRDTQYF. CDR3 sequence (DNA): TGTGCCAGCCGGGACAGGGGACGAGATACGCAGTATTTT.

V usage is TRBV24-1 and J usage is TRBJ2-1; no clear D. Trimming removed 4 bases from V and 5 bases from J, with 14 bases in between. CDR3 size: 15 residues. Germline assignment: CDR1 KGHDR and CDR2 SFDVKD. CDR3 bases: TGTGCCACCAGTGACGACGGGCTGGGGAACAATGAGCAGTTCTTC. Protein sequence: CATSDDGLGNNEQFF.

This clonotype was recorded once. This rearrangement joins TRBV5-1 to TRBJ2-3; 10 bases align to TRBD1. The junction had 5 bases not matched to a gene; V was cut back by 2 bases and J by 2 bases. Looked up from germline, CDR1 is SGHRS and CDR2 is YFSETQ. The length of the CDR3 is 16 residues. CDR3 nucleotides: TGCGCCAGCAGCTTTACCGGGACAGGGGCCACAGATACGCAGTATTTT. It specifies CASSFTGTGATDTQYF.

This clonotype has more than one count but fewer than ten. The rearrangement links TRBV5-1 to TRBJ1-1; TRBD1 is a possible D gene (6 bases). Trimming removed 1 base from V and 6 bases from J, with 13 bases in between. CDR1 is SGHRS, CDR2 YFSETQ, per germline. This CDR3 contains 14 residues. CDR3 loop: CASSLLGGEAEAFF. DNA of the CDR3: TGCGCCAGCAGCTTGTTGGGGGGCGAGGCTGAAGCTTTCTTT.

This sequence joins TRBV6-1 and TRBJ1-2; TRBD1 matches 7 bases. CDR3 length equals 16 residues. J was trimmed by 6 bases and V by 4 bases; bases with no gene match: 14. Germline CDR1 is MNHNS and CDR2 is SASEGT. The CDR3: CASSVQQGRSSDGYTF. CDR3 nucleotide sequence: TGTGCCAGCAGTGTCCAACAGGGGCGGAGTTCGGATGGCTACACCTTC.

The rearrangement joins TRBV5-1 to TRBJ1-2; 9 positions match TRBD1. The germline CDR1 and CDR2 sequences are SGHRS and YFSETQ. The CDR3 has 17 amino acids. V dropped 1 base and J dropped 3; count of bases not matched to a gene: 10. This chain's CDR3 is CASSLTGGAPVDYGYTF. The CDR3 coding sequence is TGCGCCAGCAGCTTGACAGGGGGCGCCCCCGTGGACTATGGCTACACCTTC.

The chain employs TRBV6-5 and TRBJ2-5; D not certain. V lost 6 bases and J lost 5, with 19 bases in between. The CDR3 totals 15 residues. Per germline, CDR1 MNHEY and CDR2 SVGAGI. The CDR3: CASSPETPTRETQYF. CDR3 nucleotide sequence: TGTGCCAGCAGCCCCGAGACCCCTACTCGGGAGACCCAGTACTTC.

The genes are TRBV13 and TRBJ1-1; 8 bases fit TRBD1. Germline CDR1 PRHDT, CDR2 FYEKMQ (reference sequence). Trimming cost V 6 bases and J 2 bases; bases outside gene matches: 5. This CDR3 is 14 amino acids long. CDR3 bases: TGTGCCAGCAGACTCAGGGGGCCAAACACTGAAGCTTTCTTT. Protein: CASRLRGPNTEAFF.